This T cell receptor beta chain was recorded in a study of patients and donors after allogeneic stem cell transplantation. J lost 7 bases, V lost 2 bases, and 5 bases had no gene match. The CDR3 runs to 13 residues. Germline V CDR1 and CDR2: SEHNR, FQNEAQ (reference sequence). TCRdb reprocessed the RT-PCR reads via MiXCR and lists one record per CDR3 protein. The data show around 7,000 distinct CDR3 sequences, roughly 13% seen once. Source material: blood, either unsorted or a sorted T cell fraction (not recorded which). The chain recombines TRBV7-9 with TRBJ2-7; 7 bases are a match to TRBD1. The source is a human donor who was either an allogeneic HSCT recipient or a stem cell or donor lymphocyte infusion donor (not recorded which). It is not recorded whose cells these are; they may come from a transplant donor. The CDR3: CASSLRQGEEQYV. The CDR3 nucleotides read TGTGCCAGCAGCTTACGACAGGGCGAAGAGCAGTACGTC.